This T cell receptor beta chain was recorded in a study of blood T cell repertoires in COVID-19. Study overall: T cells, B-cell-depleted T cells, or PBMCs supplied cDNA or gDNA.

As processed by the authors: Cell counts per sample came from amplifying reference gene primers. Profiled with immunoSEQ multiplex PCR; TCRdb holds only in-frame clones, not every one. V and J calls and clone size are copied from that table; D and trimming were computed from the DNA. The data contain about 45,000 clones, around 85% of them singletons. This clone was observed a single time. Germline trimming cut 11 bases from V and 2 bases from J; bases unmatched to any gene: 4. The CDR3 is 12 amino acids. Per the germline V gene, CDR1 is MNHEY and CDR2 is SVGAGI. The chain carries TRBV6-5 and TRBJ2-7; 9 bases map to TRBD1. This clonotype originated in a human donor in a cohort sampled during active COVID-19. Sequencing was performed on peripheral blood. CDR3 loop: CAEGTGPYEQYF. The DNA of the CDR3 is TGTGCCGAGGGGACAGGGCCCTACGAGCAGTACTTC.